This T cell receptor beta chain originates from a study of tumor-infiltrating lymphocytes in glioblastoma multiforme. Study observations and caveats: The TCR and somatic mutation analysis included just one glioblastoma patient.

As regards this clonotype: Its antigen remains unidentified. The conserved final phenylalanine or tryptophan is absent from the CDR3, which likely points to a read error.

TCRB libraries came from RNA via three nested multiplex PCR rounds. MiXCR, applied by TCRdb to the multiplex PCR reads, yields one record per CDR3 protein. The sample lists roughly 13,000 distinct CDR3 sequences; almost 65% were seen once. The sequence was collected from a male donor with glioblastoma. Source material: brain tumor tissue.

CDR3 bases: TGTGCCAGCAGTTTAGTCGTGGGCCGCTATGGCTACACCCTC. It translates to CASSLVVGRYGYTL. The rearrangement uses TRBV12-3 or TRBV12-4 and TRBJ1-2; no clear D. This CDR3 is 14 amino acids long. Trimming pared 1 base from V and 4 bases from J, leaving 10 bases between.